The 17 T cell receptor beta chains below come from one sample, sequenced in a study of T cells after yellow fever vaccination (dated by TCRdb to about 2019). The library was generated by 5' RACE. Instrument used: Illumina NovaSeq 6000. TCRdb redid the processing of the public reads, applying fastp at Q25 and MiXCR, and retained in-frame beta chains. Merged by CDR3 protein, the rows form single entries marked with the most common genes and DNA. A total of around 320,000 distinct CDR3 sequences appear in this sample, about 11% of them only once. The top ten constitute under 4% of the sample. Explained via the paper, the treatment or condition label denotes: live attenuated yellow fever vaccine strain. The sample was CD4+ T cells sorted from PBMCs, taken 45 days after the yellow fever booster vaccination. These receptors all come from a young man who received the YFV17D yellow fever vaccine.

The V and J genes are TRBV20-1 and TRBJ2-1, with 8 bases matching TRBD2. The CDR3 runs to 14 residues. Germline CDR1 and CDR2: DFQATT and SNEGSKA (reference sequence). V lost 3 bases, J lost 10 bases, and 11 bases stayed unmatched. CDR3: CSASIGSGVTEQFF. The CDR3 region has the DNA TGCAGTGCTAGTATTGGTAGCGGGGTCACCGAGCAGTTCTTC.

The rearrangement joins TRBV2 to TRBJ1-4, with 9 bases lining up with TRBD1. The CDR3 has 14 residues. The V gene end was trimmed by 4 bases and the J gene end by 8 bases; junction bases not matched to a gene: 5. From germline, CDR1 is SNHLY and CDR2 FYNNEI. The CDR3 spells CASSGDRGGEKLFF. Here the CDR3 DNA reads TGTGCCAGCAGTGGAGACAGGGGGGGCGAAAAACTGTTTTTT.

The rearrangement uses TRBV10-3 and TRBJ1-2, with a tentative D call TRBD1 (6 bases). Germline values: CDR1 ENHRY, CDR2 SYGVKD. This CDR3 contains 14 residues. V was cut by 2 bases and J by 2 bases, with 9 bases left in between. This chain's CDR3 is CAISENRDNYGYTF. The CDR3 DNA reads TGTGCCATCAGTGAGAACAGGGACAACTATGGCTACACCTTC.

The table lists this clonotype with a few counts. This sequence joins TRBV5-1 and TRBJ2-2, with 12 bases identical to TRBD1. The junction had 7 bases not matched to a gene; V was cut back by 9 bases and J by 4 bases. The CDR3 extends over 15 amino acids. From germline, CDR1 is SGHRS and CDR2 YFSETQ. CDR3 loop: CATTGTGGITGELFF. The CDR3 DNA follows: TGCGCCACCACGGGGACAGGGGGCATCACCGGGGAGCTGTTTTTT.

This clonotype was counted a few times. The chain carries TRBV19 and TRBJ2-5; D not resolved. This CDR3 contains 14 residues. V was cut by 6 bases and J by 4 bases, with 15 bases left in between. Germline V gives CDR1 LNHDA, CDR2 SQIVND (reference sequence). Here the CDR3 DNA reads TGTGCCAGTAGACCCTCTGGGGTAGCAGAGACCCAGTACTTC. Translation: CASRPSGVAETQYF.

This chain uses TRBV6-5 with TRBJ1-2; weak D call: TRBD1 (6 bases). The V end lost 6 bases, the J end lost 6 bases, and 14 bases lay between the germline ends. Germline V CDR1 and CDR2: MNHEY, SVGAGI. The CDR3 runs 13 residues. The CDR3 sequence: CASRKQGADGYTF. The CDR3 DNA reads TGTGCCAGCAGGAAACAGGGAGCGGATGGCTACACCTTC.

The CDR3 bases are TGTGCCAGCAGTGAATCGTTCTACGAGCAGTACTTC. It translates to CASSESFYEQYF. V and J are TRBV2 and TRBJ2-7; D unclear. In germline, CDR1 is SNHLY, CDR2 FYNNEI. With 2 bases removed from V and 3 bases from J, the gap between germline ends came to 5 bases. The CDR3 contains 12 residues.

This clonotype was detected a few times. The chain couples TRBV20-1 to TRBJ1-5; D ambiguous. Germline V gene sequence: CDR1 DFQATT, CDR2 SNEGSKA (reference sequence). The CDR3 loop spans 13 amino acids. Trimming removed 2 bases at V and 0 bases at J, with 5 bases between. Here the CDR3 DNA reads TGCAGTGCTAGAACCAATAGCAATCAGCCCCAGCATTTT. Residues: CSARTNSNQPQHF.

The genes are TRBV27 and TRBJ1-4, with 7 bases identical to TRBD1. The CDR3 extends over 17 amino acids. J lost 0 bases, V lost 3 bases, and 7 bases had no gene match. CDR1 is MNHEY and CDR2 is SMNVEV in the germline V gene (reference sequence). CDR3 DNA: TGTGCCAGCAGTTTTTCCGGGACAGCCGCAACTAATGAAAAACTGTTTTTT. This sequence encodes CASSFSGTAATNEKLFF.

Many counts were recorded for this clonotype. Compared with germline, one end of the junction differs, possibly owing to a read error. The chain employs TRBV7-3 and TRBJ1-1; a weak D match, TRBD1 (6 bases). Germline V gene lookup returns CDR1 SGHTA and CDR2 FQGTGA. The CDR3 loop spans 13 amino acids. The CDR3 DNA reads TGCGCCAGCAGCTTGACAGGGAACACTGAAGCTTTCTTT. Protein sequence: CASSLTGNTEAFF.

The V gene is TRBV7-2, the J gene TRBJ2-3; D gene uncertain. CDR1 is SGHTA and CDR2 is FQGNSA in the germline V gene. The V end was cut by 5 bases, the J end by 6 bases, with 12 bases between. The CDR3 extends over 13 amino acids. CDR3 in DNA: TGTGCCAGCAGCCGCCCCCCCGGTGATACGCAGTATTTT. Its translation: CASSRPPGDTQYF.

The V and J genes are TRBV4-3 and TRBJ2-7, with D perhaps matching TRBD2 (6 bases). V lost 0 bases and J lost 6, with 21 bases in between. The CDR3 runs to 17 residues. Germline CDR1 is LGHNA and CDR2 is YSLEER. The CDR3 nucleotides are TGCGCCAGCAGCCAAGATGGGGCAGGAGGGAGAGACGGCGAGCAGTACTTC. Translated, it gives CASSQDGAGGRDGEQYF.

V gene TRBV27 combines with J gene TRBJ2-3; the match to TRBD1 covers 10 bases. The CDR3 contains 16 residues. The trim removed 7 bases at V and 2 bases at J, leaving 9 bases unmatched. The germline CDR1 and CDR2 sequences are MNHEY and SMNVEV (reference sequence). The DNA of the CDR3 is TGTGCCAGCACCCGATGGACAGGGGGTATCACAGATACGCAGTATTTT. Translating it yields CASTRWTGGITDTQYF.

The chain joins TRBV4-3 to TRBJ2-1; a possible D gene is TRBD1 (6 bases). Trimming left V 3 bases short and J 10 bases short, with 7 bases between. Per the germline V gene, CDR1 is LGHNA and CDR2 is YSLEER. This CDR3 region has 11 residues. CDR3: CASSHDREQFF. DNA for the CDR3: TGCGCCAGCAGCCACGACAGGGAGCAGTTCTTC.

V usage is TRBV3-1 and J usage is TRBJ2-3; perhaps TRBD1 as D (5 bases). CDR3 size: 15 residues. V lost 0 bases to trimming and J lost 2 bases, with 9 bases between them. CDR1 and CDR2 from the germline V gene are LGHDT and YNNKEL (reference sequence). In DNA, the CDR3 is TGTGCCAGCAGCCAAGAATCAGGGCCCACAGATACGCAGTATTTT. This encodes CASSQESGPTDTQYF.

This clonotype has at least ten counts. The CDR3 loop is CASKTGWRGGPDTQYF. In nucleotides, the CDR3 is TGTGCCAGCAAGACAGGGTGGCGGGGGGGGCCAGATACGCAGTATTTT. The chain is built from TRBV27 and TRBJ2-3; 9 nucleotides align to TRBD2. The CDR3 contains 16 residues. Per the germline V gene, CDR1 is MNHEY and CDR2 is SMNVEV (reference sequence). With V trimmed by 7 bases and J by 4 bases, 12 bases remained unmatched.

The genes are TRBV2 and TRBJ2-4; TRBD1 is a possible D gene (5 bases). Between the trimmed V and J ends, which lost 5 bases and 6 bases, there was a span of 14 bases. Germline-derived CDR1 and CDR2 are SNHLY and FYNNEI. The CDR3 is made up of 14 amino acids. The CDR3 nucleotides are TGTGCCAGCAGTTTCAGCCAGGGTCCAAACATTCAGTACTTC. Its protein product is CASSFSQGPNIQYF.